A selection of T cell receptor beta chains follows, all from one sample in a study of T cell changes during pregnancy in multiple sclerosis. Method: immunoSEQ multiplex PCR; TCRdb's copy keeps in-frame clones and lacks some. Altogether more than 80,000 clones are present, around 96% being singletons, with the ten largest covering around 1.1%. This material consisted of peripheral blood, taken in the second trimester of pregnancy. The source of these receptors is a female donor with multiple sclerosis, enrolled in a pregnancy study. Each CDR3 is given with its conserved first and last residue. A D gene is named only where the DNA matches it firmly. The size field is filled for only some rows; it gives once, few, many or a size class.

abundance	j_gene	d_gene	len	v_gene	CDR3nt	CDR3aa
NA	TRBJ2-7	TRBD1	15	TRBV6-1	TGTGCCAGCAGTGTGACACAGGGGGCGCAGTACGAGCAGTACTTC	CASSVTQGAQYEQYF
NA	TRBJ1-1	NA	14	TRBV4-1	TGCGCCAGCAGCCTGGACGGAACCGGGATGGTGGCTTTCTTT	CASSLDGTGMVAFF
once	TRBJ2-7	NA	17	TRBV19	TGTGCCAGTAGTATTCTCGGGACCAGGGGAGCCCCCTACGAGCAGTACTTC	CASSILGTRGAPYEQYF
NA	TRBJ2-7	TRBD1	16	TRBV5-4	TGTGCCAGCAGCTTGGTTCGCGGACAGGGAACCTACGAGCAGTACTTC	CASSLVRGQGTYEQYF
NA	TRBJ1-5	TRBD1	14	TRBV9	TGTGCCAGCAGCATTGGGACAGCCAATCAGCCCCAGCATTTT	CASSIGTANQPQHF
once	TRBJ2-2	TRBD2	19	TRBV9	TGTGCCAGCAGCCTTCGGACTAGCGGGAGGGCAAACGGCACCGGGGAGCTGTTTTTT	CASSLRTSGRANGTGELFF
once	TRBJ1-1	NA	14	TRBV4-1	TGCGCCAGCAGCCAAGATAGAGGGGGCACTGAAGCTTTCTTT	CASSQDRGGTEAFF
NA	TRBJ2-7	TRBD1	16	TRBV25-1	TGTGCCAGCAGTGAATTCGGAGGACAGGGGGCGAACGAGCAGTACTTC	CASSEFGGQGANEQYF
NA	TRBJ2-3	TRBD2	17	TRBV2	TGTGCCAGCAGCCCCGGGACTAGCGGGAAGAGAACAGATACGCAGTATTTT	CASSPGTSGKRTDTQYF
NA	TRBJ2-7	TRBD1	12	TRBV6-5	TGTGCCAGCACCGGGACAGGACGCGAGCAGTACTTC	CASTGTGREQYF
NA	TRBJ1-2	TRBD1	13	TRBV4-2	TGTGCCAGCGGAACAGGGGGTTTTGGAGGCTACACCTTC	CASGTGGFGGYTF
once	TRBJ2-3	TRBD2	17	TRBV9	TGTGCCAGCAGCGGAGTTTTGAGCCTAGCGGGCACAGATACGCAGTATTTT	CASSGVLSLAGTDTQYF
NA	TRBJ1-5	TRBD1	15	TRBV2	TGTGCCAGCAGTCCGGGACAGGGAAAGAGTCAGCCCCAGCATTTT	CASSPGQGKSQPQHF
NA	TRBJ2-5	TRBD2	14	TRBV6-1	TGTGCCAGCAGTGAAGGCGGGAGTGTCGGGACCCAGTACTTC	CASSEGGSVGTQYF
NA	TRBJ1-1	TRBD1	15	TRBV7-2	TGTGCCAGCAGCCAAATAGGACAGGGGATCACTGAAGCTTTCTTT	CASSQIGQGITEAFF
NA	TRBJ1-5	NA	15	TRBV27	TGTGCCAGCAGTCGCGCGGGGAATAGCAATCAGCCCCAGCATTTT	CASSRAGNSNQPQHF
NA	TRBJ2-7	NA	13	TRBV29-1	TGCAGCGTTGAAGGCCGGGGGAACTACGAGCAGTACTTC	CSVEGRGNYEQYF
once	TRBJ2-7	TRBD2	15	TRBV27	TGTGCCAGCAGTTTATCGACTAGCGGCTCCTACGAGCAGTACTTC	CASSLSTSGSYEQYF
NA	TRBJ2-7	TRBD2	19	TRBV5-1	TGCGCCAGCAGCTCCCCTCGATGCCTAGCGGGGCTCTGCGCCTACGAGCAGTACTTC	CASSSPRCLAGLCAYEQYF
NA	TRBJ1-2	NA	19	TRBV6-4	TGTGCCAGCAGTGAAGGGAGGGAGCCGCTCGTAATCTTTAACTATGGCTACACCTTC	CASSEGREPLVIFNYGYTF
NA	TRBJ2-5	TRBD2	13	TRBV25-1	TGTGCCAGCGCACTAGCGATCCAAGAGACCCAGTACTTC	CASALAIQETQYF
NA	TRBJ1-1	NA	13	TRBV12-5	TGTGCTAGTGAGGACAGCATGAACACTGAAGCTTTCTTT	CASEDSMNTEAFF
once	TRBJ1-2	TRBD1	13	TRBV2	TGTGCCAGCACTGGGACAGCTAACTATGGCTACACCTTC	CASTGTANYGYTF
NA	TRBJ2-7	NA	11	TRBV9	TGTGCCAGCGGGAGCTCCTACGAGCAGTACTTC	CASGSSYEQYF
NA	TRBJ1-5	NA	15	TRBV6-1	TGTGCCAGCAGTGAAGGCAGTCTTAGCAATCAGCCCCAGCATTTT	CASSEGSLSNQPQHF
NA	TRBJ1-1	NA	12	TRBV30	TGTGCCTGGAGTGGCTCCAGGGGTGAAGCTTTCTTT	CAWSGSRGEAFF